These T cell receptor beta chains were read from a single sample in a study of CD8+ T cells in alopecia areata. Profiling relied on immunoSEQ multiplex PCR, and the TCRdb table lists in-frame clones only, not all of them. The table includes 190,000 or so clones, around 56% detected once. This specimen was CD4+ T cells sorted from blood, taken at week 4, from a patient treated with tofacitinib. The receptors derive from a human donor with alopecia areata. CDR3s leave out the opening cysteine and the closing phenylalanine or tryptophan. Fields, in order: D gene, clone size, V gene, J gene, CDR3 protein. A D gene is named only where the DNA matches it firmly. For some rows the clone size is stated as once, few or many, or as a class when expanded; others skip it.

d_call: .; clone_size: .; v_call: TRBV29-1; j_call: TRBJ2-3; cdr3_aa: SVSDTQY
d_call: TRBD1; clone_size: .; v_call: TRBV5-4; j_call: TRBJ2-3; cdr3_aa: ASSFDRGLTDTQY
d_call: TRBD2; clone_size: .; v_call: TRBV10-3; j_call: TRBJ2-7; cdr3_aa: ATKGVAGVTYEQY
d_call: .; clone_size: .; v_call: TRBV27; j_call: TRBJ1-2; cdr3_aa: ASSARAGTGYT
d_call: .; clone_size: .; v_call: TRBV5-6; j_call: TRBJ2-7; cdr3_aa: ASSYLGGGEGSYEQY
d_call: .; clone_size: few; v_call: TRBV28; j_call: TRBJ1-5; cdr3_aa: ASSLKGRSNQPQH
d_call: TRBD1; clone_size: .; v_call: TRBV5-1; j_call: TRBJ2-4; cdr3_aa: ASSSGQAQGNIQY
d_call: TRBD1; clone_size: .; v_call: TRBV5-1; j_call: TRBJ1-1; cdr3_aa: ASSRGQMNTEAF
d_call: TRBD1; clone_size: few; v_call: TRBV7-3; j_call: TRBJ2-7; cdr3_aa: ASSSTGGEQY
d_call: TRBD2; clone_size: .; v_call: TRBV7-7; j_call: TRBJ2-1; cdr3_aa: ASSALLSGGANEQF
d_call: .; clone_size: .; v_call: TRBV6-5; j_call: TRBJ1-5; cdr3_aa: ASRGGISQPQH
d_call: .; clone_size: .; v_call: TRBV6-1; j_call: TRBJ2-1; cdr3_aa: ASSEIQRGGRSHNEQF
d_call: .; clone_size: .; v_call: TRBV4-3; j_call: TRBJ1-2; cdr3_aa: ASSRAMGGIYGYT
d_call: .; clone_size: .; v_call: TRBV30; j_call: TRBJ1-1; cdr3_aa: AWIDRRTLNTEAF
d_call: .; clone_size: .; v_call: TRBV7-6; j_call: TRBJ2-3; cdr3_aa: ASSLAGELDTQY
d_call: .; clone_size: .; v_call: TRBV29-1; j_call: TRBJ2-7; cdr3_aa: SVGERYEQY
d_call: TRBD1; clone_size: once; v_call: TRBV2; j_call: TRBJ1-5; cdr3_aa: ASRATGGTRYSNQPQH
d_call: TRBD1; clone_size: .; v_call: TRBV30; j_call: TRBJ1-5; cdr3_aa: AWRDRTSNQPQH
d_call: .; clone_size: .; v_call: TRBV7-8; j_call: TRBJ2-7; cdr3_aa: ASSSTTAYEQY
d_call: .; clone_size: many; v_call: TRBV30; j_call: TRBJ2-7; cdr3_aa: AWTSSRDGMYEQY
d_call: .; clone_size: .; v_call: TRBV29-1; j_call: TRBJ2-2; cdr3_aa: SVEGGGYTGELF
d_call: TRBD1; clone_size: .; v_call: TRBV7-9; j_call: TRBJ2-7; cdr3_aa: ASRSDRGSSYEQY
d_call: .; clone_size: .; v_call: TRBV15; j_call: TRBJ2-6; cdr3_aa: ATSRVGSGANVLT
d_call: TRBD2; clone_size: .; v_call: TRBV29-1; j_call: TRBJ2-7; cdr3_aa: SVFAGGGIRSYEQY
d_call: .; clone_size: .; v_call: TRBV5-1; j_call: TRBJ2-3; cdr3_aa: ASSITRDTQY
d_call: TRBD1; clone_size: few; v_call: TRBV29-1; j_call: TRBJ1-1; cdr3_aa: SLDRGAVNTEAF
d_call: .; clone_size: few; v_call: TRBV7-9; j_call: TRBJ2-7; cdr3_aa: ASSLRGPYEQY
d_call: .; clone_size: .; v_call: TRBV29-1; j_call: TRBJ1-1; cdr3_aa: SVEWQMSPEAF
d_call: TRBD1; clone_size: .; v_call: TRBV30; j_call: TRBJ1-2; cdr3_aa: AWRDRGHGGYT
d_call: .; clone_size: .; v_call: TRBV30; j_call: TRBJ2-7; cdr3_aa: AWSAGTFYEQY
d_call: .; clone_size: .; v_call: TRBV7-6; j_call: TRBJ2-3; cdr3_aa: ASSLSPVGDTQY
d_call: TRBD1; clone_size: .; v_call: TRBV4-1; j_call: TRBJ1-2; cdr3_aa: ASSQAGQGDGYT
d_call: TRBD2; clone_size: few; v_call: TRBV7-2; j_call: TRBJ2-3; cdr3_aa: ASSGSGGRTDTQY
d_call: TRBD2; clone_size: .; v_call: TRBV28; j_call: TRBJ2-2; cdr3_aa: ASSLTGLASTGELF
d_call: .; clone_size: .; v_call: TRBV7-9; j_call: TRBJ1-5; cdr3_aa: ATSGLGSNQPQH
d_call: TRBD1; clone_size: .; v_call: TRBV15; j_call: TRBJ1-5; cdr3_aa: ATSRDRAGRGLWQPQH
d_call: .; clone_size: .; v_call: TRBV5-1; j_call: TRBJ1-1; cdr3_aa: ASSQEDSLNTEAF
d_call: .; clone_size: .; v_call: TRBV18; j_call: TRBJ1-2; cdr3_aa: ASSQYAEVEYYGYT
d_call: .; clone_size: .; v_call: TRBV5-4; j_call: TRBJ2-7; cdr3_aa: ASSLKGGTATYEQY